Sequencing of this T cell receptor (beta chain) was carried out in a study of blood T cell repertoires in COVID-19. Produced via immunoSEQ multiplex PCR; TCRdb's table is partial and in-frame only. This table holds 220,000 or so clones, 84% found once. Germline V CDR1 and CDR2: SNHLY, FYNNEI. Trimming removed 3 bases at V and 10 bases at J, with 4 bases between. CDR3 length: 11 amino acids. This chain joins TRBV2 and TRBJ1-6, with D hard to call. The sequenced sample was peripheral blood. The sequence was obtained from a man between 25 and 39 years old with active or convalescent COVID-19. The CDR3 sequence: CASSDRSPLHF. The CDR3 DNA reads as TGTGCCAGCAGTGATCGGTCACCCCTCCACTTT.